The clone carrying this T cell receptor (beta chain) is a singleton in its sample. The antigen remains undetermined. The sample comes from a study of CD8+CD57+ T cells in acquired aplastic anemia. About the study: About 3 ug was the average amount of DNA from sorted CD4+ and CD8+ cells.

General study results and limits: The number of CD8+ CDR3 sequences shared by patients and controls was under 35.

The TCR beta profiling, which covered VDJ combination and CDR3 sequence, was carried out using genomic DNA as the template. TCRdb reprocessed the reads via MiXCR and lists one record per CDR3 protein. The sample yields around 200,000 distinct CDR3 sequences, almost 50% seen once. The CDR3 loop spans 14 amino acids. Germline CDR1 ENHRY, CDR2 SYGVKD. V was trimmed by 10 bases and J by 5 bases, leaving 20 bases between them. By flow cytometry, patients selected for sequencing had shown an expansion of CD8+CD57+ cells. Every patient had severe acquired aplastic anemia. Patients were therapy-naive when their blood was sampled.

Sequenced input: sorted CD4+, CD8+, or CD8+CD57+ T cells (not recorded which) from PBMCs. The TCR originated in a human donor with aplastic anemia. The chain recombines TRBV10-3 with TRBJ1-2, with D possibly being TRBD1 (6 bases). CDR3: CASSPTEGGYGYTF. The CDR3 DNA follows: TGTGCCAGCAGCCCCACGGAGGGGGGGTATGGCTACACCTTC.